What follows are 9 T cell receptor beta chains derived from one specimen sequenced in a study of blood T cell repertoires in COVID-19. Profiled with immunoSEQ multiplex PCR; TCRdb holds only in-frame clones, not every one. There are 45,000 to 55,000 clones in the sample; less than 90% occur only once, and around 1.6% lies in the top ten. Sequencing was performed on peripheral blood. The receptor set was obtained from a man aged 50 to 60 with acute or convalescent COVID-19.

The rearrangement links TRBV7-9 to TRBJ1-1; 9 nucleotides match TRBD1. Germline loops: CDR1 SEHNR, CDR2 FQNEAQ (reference sequence). CDR3 size: 16 residues. V shed 5 bases and J 0 bases; nucleotides not matched to a gene: 7. The CDR3 protein is CASSPPDRGMNTEAFF. CDR3 sequence (DNA): TGTGCCAGCAGCCCCCCCGACAGGGGGATGAACACTGAAGCTTTCTTT. Filled out from reference TRBV7-9 and TRBJ1-1, the complete variable domain reads DTGVSQNPRHKITKRGQNVTFRCDPISEHNRLYWYRQTLGQGPEFLTYFQNEAQLEKSRLLSDRFSAERPKGSFSTLEIQRTEQGDSAMYLCASSPPDRGMNTEAFFGQGTRLTVV.

Comment on this clone: The same CDR3 arises from other DNA sequences in this sample as well. This chain links TRBV27 with TRBJ1-1; perhaps TRBD1 as D (6 bases). Germline V gene lookup returns CDR1 MNHEY and CDR2 SMNVEV (reference sequence). Trimming removed 4 bases from V and 1 base from J, with 10 bases in between. This CDR3 is 14 amino acids long. CDR3 amino acids: CASSSTGGNTEAFF. DNA for the CDR3: TGTGCCAGCAGTTCGACAGGTGGGAACACTGAAGCTTTCTTT.

V is TRBV5-1 and J is TRBJ2-3, with 10 bases lining up with TRBD1. The CDR3 is 15 amino acids. Germline V gene sequence: CDR1 SGHRS, CDR2 YFSETQ. The V segment lost 0 bases and the J segment 10 bases; nucleotides outside the gene matches: 8. CDR3 coding DNA: TGCGCCAGCAGCTTGGGTGGGACAGGGGAGATCGCGCAGTATTTT. This translates into CASSLGGTGEIAQYF.

This clone appeared a few times. The rearrangement uses TRBV7-2 and TRBJ1-4; 8 bases match TRBD1. Germline V gene sequence: CDR1 SGHTA, CDR2 FQGNSA. This CDR3 region has 16 residues. Trimming cost V 4 bases and J 1 base; bases outside gene matches: 5. The CDR3 DNA sequence: TGTGCCAGCAGCTCGAGAGACAGGGGAACTAATGAAAAACTGTTTTTT. Encoded protein: CASSSRDRGTNEKLFF.

V gene TRBV18 combines with J gene TRBJ2-7; D remains ambiguous. The CDR3 loop spans 12 amino acids. V gave up 2 bases and J gave up 4 bases, with 6 bases separating them. Looked up from germline, CDR1 is KGHSH and CDR2 is LQKENI. DNA of the CDR3: TGTGCCAGCTCACCAACGGAGTACGAGCAGTACTTC. It is translated as CASSPTEYEQYF.

This chain connects TRBV29-1 to TRBJ2-7; TRBD2 matches at 7 bases. The CDR3 totals 12 residues. V shed 7 bases, J shed 3 bases, and the junction held 6 bases outside the gene matches. Germline V gene lookup returns CDR1 SQVTM and CDR2 ANQGSEA. CDR3 region: CSASGTGYEQYF. The DNA of the CDR3 is TGCAGCGCAAGCGGGACGGGCTACGAGCAGTACTTC.

This clone has more than one count but fewer than ten. DNA for the CDR3: TGTGCCAGCAGCTTAGGGCACAGCAATCAGCCCCAGCATTTT. It yields the protein CASSLGHSNQPQHF. The rearrangement links TRBV7-9 to TRBJ1-5; D not certain. This CDR3 is 14 amino acids long. V lost 1 base to trimming and J lost 1 base, with 5 bases between them. Germline V gene sequence: CDR1 SEHNR, CDR2 FQNEAQ (reference sequence).

The chain combines TRBV9 with TRBJ1-3; 7 bases fit TRBD1. J was trimmed by 2 bases and V by 4 bases; bases with no gene match: 6. The CDR3 runs 15 residues. Germline V lookup: CDR1 SGDLS, CDR2 YYNGEE. CDR3 in amino acids: CASSSTRGPGNTIYF. The CDR3, as DNA: TGTGCCAGCAGCTCAACAAGGGGGCCTGGAAACACCATATATTTT.

V usage is TRBV19 and J usage is TRBJ1-6; 7 bases line up with TRBD1. Germline CDR1 LNHDA, CDR2 SQIVND (reference sequence). V shed 8 bases and J 7 bases; nucleotides not matched to a gene: 8. The CDR3 consists of 14 residues. The CDR3 region has the DNA TGTGCCAGTCAGCAGGGGGGATTCAATTCACCCCTCCACTTT. It encodes CASQQGGFNSPLHF.